This TCR beta chain was observed in a study of vaccination and CD4 T cells after COVID-19. Time point here: late sampling 161 to 241 days after vaccination in a few convalescent patients. Treatment indicated: approximately 10-day PBMC culture with coronavirus spike peptide pools or control peptides (ViraFEST assay). Once obtained from cultured CD4+ T cells, the DNA was sequenced using the Oncomine TCR Beta short-read assay. TCRdb itself ran the PCR reads through MiXCR, one entry per CDR3 protein. The sample gives tens of thousands of distinct CDR3 sequences, 30% to 45% of which show up once; approximately 9% is in the top ten. As for this clonotype: Its antigen is not known.

The material sequenced was CD4+ T cells from blood, cultured in vitro, taken about 7 months after SARS-CoV-2 vaccination. This clonotype originated in a human donor who had recovered from COVID-19.

Here the CDR3 reads CATRGGLAGGQETQYF. DNA for the CDR3: TGTGCCACCCGTGGGGGACTAGCGGGAGGACAAGAGACCCAGTACTTC. The rearrangement links TRBV25-1 to TRBJ2-5, with TRBD2 matching 15 bases. Per the germline V gene, CDR1 is MGHDK and CDR2 is SYGVNS. The CDR3 has 16 amino acids. V gave up 10 bases and J gave up 2 bases; unmatched junction bases: 8.